This is a list of T cell receptor beta chains from one sample in a study of blood T cell repertoires in COVID-19. The table came from immunoSEQ multiplex PCR; TCRdb's copy has only in-frame clones and leaves some out. The sample consists of fewer than 250,000 clones, about four fifths of them appearing once. The sample comprised PBMCs or T cells enriched from blood (not recorded which). These receptors all stem from a woman aged 40 to 50 who had been exposed to COVID-19. The conserved cysteine and the conserved F or W are not part of the CDR3 here.

V	CDR3
TRBV28	ASSRVTQPQH
TRBV5-1	ASSWGTASGANVLT
TRBV18	ASSTGAGNTIY
TRBV15	ATSRDPEGNTGELF
TRBV4-3	ASSQAAGSSTDTQY
TRBV7-2	ASSPTSLQETQY
TRBV4-1	ASSQGQGRDYEQY
TRBV4-2	ASSPVFGGTAYEQY
TRBV10-3	ATTPGTDQPQH
TRBV7-2	ASSPRTVGKNIQY
TRBV7-2	ASSSTSTRRRTDTQY
TRBV3-1/TRBV3-2	ASSQDSSGTDTQY
TRBV28	ASSFPGTRNTIY
TRBV12-3/TRBV12-4	ASRSRGTEAF
TRBV3-1/TRBV3-2	ASSQGSSGGAGEQF
TRBV28	AIRPAGGIDTQY
TRBV2	ASSDAGRGNTIY
TRBV6-5	ASSRGQGTGNTIY
TRBV4-2	ASSQETAGIYGYT
TRBV6-5	ASSSGGGNGYT
TRBV2	ASSPGTSYGYT
TRBV19	ASRGRLPRTDTQY
TRBV6-2/TRBV6-3	ASSNDPGHSNQPQH
TRBV6-5	ASSRTGGERTEAF
TRBV5-4	ASSLLQGTYNEQF
TRBV2	ASYTRDRNYEQY
TRBV2	ASSDGVSPLH
TRBV27	ASSRDRGGQPQH
TRBV10-1	ATVGCEQY
TRBV6-5	ASTGRPNTEAF
TRBV30	ASPGQGNYGYT
TRBV2	ASSEQGSSTEAF
TRBV7-2	ASSPPYGGAGTQY
TRBV3-1/TRBV3-2	ASSQFGDYNEQF
TRBV3-1/TRBV3-2	ASSQVPPSQETQY
TRBV9	ASSDFEGGPTDTQY
TRBV11-2	ASSPTRVTDTQY
TRBV25-1	ASSDPVSTGGYGYT
TRBV19	ASSPIAGPTDTQY
TRBV19	ASSTRDNTGELF
TRBV6-1	ASSDAGNQPQH
TRBV7-9	ASSSGQGAYNSPLH
TRBV5-6	ASSFQSYTEAF
TRBV7-3	ASSLIGLGLAGENEQF
TRBV9	ASSVAEPQH
TRBV3-1/TRBV3-2	ASATTESYNEQF
TRBV27	ASSLSERSGNTIY
TRBV19	ASSAAGAGGHRATQY
TRBV19	ASSAGQARGSNQPQH
TRBV11-2	ASSPGGWTDTQY
TRBV5-1	ASSPGLAGSYEQY